The next 14 T cell receptor beta chains were all read from a single sample in a study of shared T cell receptors in the human thymus. Using immunoSEQ multiplex PCR, the repertoire was profiled, and TCRdb retains in-frame clones only, with some absent. The sample carries 550,000 to 800,000 clones, 70% to 90% recorded once. A further study also used this sample, focusing on human thymus T cells.

Source material: thymocytes. These receptors were taken from a girl under two years old with a congenital heart defect.

The chain joins TRBV9 to TRBJ2-1, with a tentative D call TRBD2 (6 bases). The CDR3 is 14 residues long. Trimming cost V 4 bases and J 6 bases, with 14 bases left between them. The germline gives CDR1 SGDLS, CDR2 YYNGEE. The CDR3 loop is CASSFPGSANEQFF. Written as DNA, the CDR3 is TGTGCCAGCAGCTTCCCCGGGAGTGCCAATGAGCAGTTCTTC. Filled out from reference TRBV9 and TRBJ2-1, the complete variable domain reads DSGVTQTPKHLITATGQRVTLRCSPRSGDLSVYWYQQSLDQGLQFLIQYYNGEERAKGNILERFSAQQFPDLHSELNLSSLELGDSALYFCASSFPGSANEQFFGPGTRLTVL.

The V gene is TRBV20-1, the J gene TRBJ1-2, with D perhaps matching TRBD1 (5 bases). CDR3 size: 10 residues. The V and J ends lost 5 bases and 7 bases respectively, with 8 bases between them. Germline CDR1 DFQATT, CDR2 SNEGSKA (reference sequence). The CDR3 coding sequence is TGCAGTGCTCCGCAGGGTGGCTACACCTTC. Translated: CSAPQGGYTF.

The gene calls are TRBV7-4 and TRBJ2-7; 9 bases are shared with TRBD1. Germline assignment: CDR1 SGHVT and CDR2 SQSDAQ. This CDR3 has 16 residues. Losses at the gene ends were 5 bases for V and 2 bases for J; bases not matched to a gene: 10. CDR3 region: CASSREDYRGPYEQYF. In nucleotides, the CDR3 is TGTGCCAGCAGCCGGGAGGATTACAGGGGGCCCTACGAGCAGTACTTC.

The chain recombines TRBV4-3 with TRBJ1-1; 11 nucleotides match TRBD1. V was clipped by 4 bases and J by 6 bases; unmatched bases: 19. The CDR3 loop spans 19 amino acids. Germline V gene data show CDR1 as LGHNA and CDR2 as YSLEER. The CDR3 protein is CASSPLNSGQGASSAEAFF. The CDR3 coding sequence is TGCGCCAGCAGCCCCTTAAATTCTGGACAGGGGGCGTCTAGCGCTGAAGCTTTCTTT.

The rearrangement joins TRBV5-4 to TRBJ2-1; TRBD2 matches at 13 bases. CDR3 size: 16 residues. V shed 2 bases and J 7 bases; nucleotides not matched to a gene: 6. Germline loops: CDR1 SGHNT, CDR2 YYREEE (reference sequence). This CDR3 is CASSLLAGGSGNEQFF. The CDR3 DNA follows: TGTGCCAGCAGCTTACTAGCGGGGGGGAGTGGTAATGAGCAGTTCTTC. Looking up the rest from reference TRBV5-4 and TRBJ2-1 gives the full variable domain: ETGVTQSPTHLIKTRGQQVTLRCSSQSGHNTVSWYQQALGQGPQFIFQYYREEENGRGNFPPRFSGLQFPNYSSELNVNALELDDSALYLCASSLLAGGSGNEQFFGPGTRLTVL.

V is TRBV6-5 and J is TRBJ2-4; a weak D match, TRBD1 (6 bases). The germline V gene encodes CDR1 MNHEY and CDR2 SVGAGI. This CDR3 contains 15 residues. V shed 5 bases and J shed 0 bases, with 11 bases lying between them. This chain's CDR3 is CASSRDTLAKNIQYF. The CDR3 DNA is TGTGCCAGCAGTCGGGACACCCTAGCCAAAAACATTCAGTACTTC.

The chain has TRBV7-2 and TRBJ1-2; D is unresolved. This CDR3 is 11 amino acids long. CDR1 and CDR2 (germline): SGHTA, FQGNSA. Deletions cut 1 base from V and 9 bases from J, with 6 bases between. As DNA, the CDR3 is TGTGCCAGCAGCTTAGACAGAAGCTACACCTTC. It is translated as CASSLDRSYTF.

The chain carries TRBV4-3 and TRBJ2-5, with 9 bases identical to TRBD1. The CDR3 is 21 residues long. Germline values: CDR1 LGHNA, CDR2 YSLEER. Germline trimming cut 0 bases from V and 6 bases from J; bases unmatched to any gene: 23. In DNA form, the CDR3 reads TGCGCCAGCAGCCAAGACCGGACAGGGGAACGGTCCATCCCCGGGGAAAAGACCCAGTACTTC. This gives the protein CASSQDRTGERSIPGEKTQYF.

The V call is TRBV19, the J call TRBJ2-1; 9 positions match TRBD2. V was pared by 0 bases and J by 0 bases, with 12 bases of the junction left unmatched. The CDR3 has 20 residues. Looked up from germline, CDR1 is LNHDA and CDR2 is SQIVND (reference sequence). CDR3 nucleotides: TGTGCCAGTAGTATAGATAGGGTAAGGGGTAGCGGGGGCTCCTACAATGAGCAGTTCTTC. This translates into CASSIDRVRGSGGSYNEQFF.

This rearrangement joins TRBV4-3 to TRBJ2-7, with D possibly being TRBD2 (5 bases). The V and J ends lost 2 bases and 3 bases respectively, with 17 bases between them. The CDR3 consists of 16 residues. The germline gives CDR1 LGHNA, CDR2 YSLEER. The CDR3 DNA is TGCGCCAGCAGCCAATCTTGTACAGCGGCTGGCTACGAGCAGTACTTC. Its protein product is CASSQSCTAAGYEQYF.

The chain joins TRBV6-1 to TRBJ1-2; D is perhaps TRBD1 (5 bases). The germline V gene has CDR1 MNHNS and CDR2 SASEGT. The CDR3 length is 17 residues. Trimming removed 0 bases from V and 4 bases from J, with 18 bases in between. CDR3 residues: CASSEALRAGPCYGYTF. As DNA, the CDR3 is TGTGCCAGCAGTGAAGCGCTGAGAGCGGGGCCTTGCTATGGCTACACCTTC.

This chain links TRBV5-1 with TRBJ2-3; 12 positions agree with TRBD2. The CDR3 contains 22 residues. J was trimmed by 2 bases and V by 4 bases; bases with no gene match: 23. Germline CDR1 and CDR2: SGHRS and YFSETQ. The CDR3 here is CASSRTKTSGGPHHPDTDTQYF. The CDR3 nucleotides read TGCGCCAGCAGCCGGACGAAGACTAGCGGGGGCCCCCATCACCCTGACACAGATACGCAGTATTTT.

The chain links TRBV6-1 to TRBJ1-2; the D gene is possibly TRBD1 (5 bases). CDR3 length: 18 amino acids. Germline V CDR1 and CDR2: MNHNS, SASEGT. Trimming took 1 base from V and 0 from J, leaving 18 bases between them. The CDR3 DNA reads TGTGCCAGCAGTGAAGTCCGGGTCAGGGTAAATGCTAACTATGGCTACACCTTC. Translated, it gives CASSEVRVRVNANYGYTF.

The chain carries TRBV14 and TRBJ2-7; a possible D gene is TRBD1 (6 bases). V was clipped by 1 base and J by 1 base, with 11 bases between them. This CDR3 is built from 15 residues. CDR1 SGHDN and CDR2 FVKESK come from the germline V gene. This CDR3 is CASSQGGTGSYEQYF. The CDR3 DNA reads TGTGCCAGCAGCCAAGGAGGAACAGGGTCCTACGAGCAGTACTTC.